This paragraph covers one T cell receptor (beta chain) sequence. This record comes from a study of blood T cell repertoires in COVID-19. Here immunoSEQ multiplex PCR was the method, and the copy in TCRdb shows in-frame clones only, minus some. The table lists some 96,000 clones, about 90% of them singletons. The sequence derives from a young man in a cohort sampled during active COVID-19. Source material: peripheral blood.

The DNA of the CDR3 is TGTGCTAGTGGTAGCGGGGGAGACCAAGAGACCCAGTACTTC. Its translation: CASGSGGDQETQYF. The chain uses TRBV12-5 and TRBJ2-5, with TRBD2 matching over 8 bases. The CDR3 loop spans 14 amino acids. The V and J ends lost 5 bases and 0 bases, in that order; junction bases with no gene match: 2. Germline lookup yields CDR1 LGHNT and CDR2 FRNRAP.